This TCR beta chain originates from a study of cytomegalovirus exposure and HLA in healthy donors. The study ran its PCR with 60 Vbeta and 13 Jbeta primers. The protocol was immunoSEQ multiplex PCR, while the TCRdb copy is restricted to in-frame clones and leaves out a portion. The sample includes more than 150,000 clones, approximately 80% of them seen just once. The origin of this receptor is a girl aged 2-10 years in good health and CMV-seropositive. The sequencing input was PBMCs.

CDR3 nucleotides: TGTGCCAGCAGCCCCGGACAGGGAAGATCAGATACGCAGTATTTT. Its translation: CASSPGQGRSDTQYF. The chain carries TRBV7-8 and TRBJ2-3; TRBD1 agrees at 8 bases. This CDR3 has 15 amino acids. Germline CDR1 and CDR2: SGHVS and FQNEAQ. Trimming took 5 bases from V and 4 from J; bases not matched to a gene: 8.